Below are 5 T cell receptor beta chains sequenced from a single sample in a study of shared clonotypes between healthy human individuals. TCRdb's table, derived via immunoSEQ multiplex PCR, lists solely in-frame clones and lacks some. The sample has about 1.5 million clones; over 95% are singletons. The sample taken for sequencing was naive CD4+ T cells sorted from blood. As for subset: CD45RA+ positively selected. All receptors come from a man aged 25-45 years in good health.

The V gene is TRBV27, the J gene TRBJ2-3; the D gene is possibly TRBD2 (7 bases). The germline V and J ends were trimmed by 2 bases and 0 bases, with 24 bases remaining between them. The CDR3 contains 20 residues. The V gene's germline CDR1 is MNHEY and CDR2 SMNVEV (reference sequence). The CDR3 region has the DNA TGTGCCAGCAGTTTAAGGGCCCGAAAAGGGGGGGTTAGTAGCACAGATACGCAGTATTTT. Translating it yields CASSLRARKGGVSSTDTQYF.

V gene TRBV18 combines with J gene TRBJ1-3, with D hard to call. Per germline, CDR1 KGHSH and CDR2 LQKENI. The CDR3 is 16 residues long. V dropped 0 bases and J dropped 3 bases, with 12 bases sitting between them. DNA of the CDR3: TGTGCCAGCTCACCACCCACGGGGTTCGGTGGAAACACCATATATTTT. This sequence encodes CASSPPTGFGGNTIYF. Full variable domain (remainder filled in from reference TRBV18 and TRBJ1-3): NAGVMQNPRHLVRRRGQEARLRCSPMKGHSHVYWYRQLPEEGLKFMVYLQKENIIDESGMPKERFSAEFPKEGPSILRIQQVVRGDSAAYFCASSPPTGFGGNTIYFGEGSWLTVV.

V is TRBV2 and J is TRBJ2-1; 7 nucleotides match TRBD1. The CDR3 runs 15 residues. Looked up from germline, CDR1 is SNHLY and CDR2 is FYNNEI. V gave up 5 bases and J gave up 9 bases; unmatched junction bases: 13. CDR3 sequence reads: CASSNRDSTTSEQFF. CDR3 DNA: TGTGCCAGCAGTAACCGGGACAGCACCACGAGTGAGCAGTTCTTC.

This clone showed up just once. This chain uses TRBV11-1 with TRBJ2-7, with D tentatively TRBD2 (5 bases). Germline V gives CDR1 SGHAT, CDR2 FQDESV (reference sequence). Trimming shortened V by 5 bases and J by 7 bases, and 6 bases separated the two germline ends. The CDR3 contains 10 residues. CDR3 DNA: TGTGCCAGCAGCCGGGGTGAGCAGTACTTC. It yields the protein CASSRGEQYF.

The chain has TRBV9 and TRBJ2-1; the match to TRBD2 covers 8 bases. The length of the CDR3 is 16 residues. Germline CDR1 reads SGDLS; CDR2 reads YYNGEE. V lost 0 bases to trimming and J lost 6 bases; unmatched junction nucleotides: 8. The CDR3 DNA is TGTGCCAGCAGCGTAGCAGCGGGAGCCCTCGGCAATGAGCAGTTCTTC. Translation: CASSVAAGALGNEQFF.